This T cell receptor (beta chain) emerged from a study of blood T cell repertoires in COVID-19. Only in-frame clones appear in the TCRdb table, and some are missing; sequencing was by immunoSEQ multiplex PCR. The sample lists around 100,000 clones; about nine tenths were seen once. The CDR3 runs to 15 residues. The germline gives CDR1 SGHDN, CDR2 FVKESK. V dropped 4 bases and J dropped 2; count of bases not matched to a gene: 2. Sequenced sample: peripheral blood. The clonotype originates from a human donor with active COVID-19. The donor label of this sample is uncertain. J is TRBJ2-5 and V is TRBV14; TRBD2 agrees at 12 bases. The CDR3 DNA reads TGTGCCAGCAGCCCCGGACTAGCGGGGCAAGAGACCCAGTACTTC. Translated: CASSPGLAGQETQYF. The complete variable domain, with remaining parts taken from reference TRBV14 and TRBJ2-5, reads EAGVTQFPSHSVIEKGQTVTLRCDPISGHDNLYWYRRVMGKEIKFLLHFVKESKQDESGMPNNRFLAERTGGTYSTLKVQPAELEDSGVYFCASSPGLAGQETQYFGPGTRLLVL.